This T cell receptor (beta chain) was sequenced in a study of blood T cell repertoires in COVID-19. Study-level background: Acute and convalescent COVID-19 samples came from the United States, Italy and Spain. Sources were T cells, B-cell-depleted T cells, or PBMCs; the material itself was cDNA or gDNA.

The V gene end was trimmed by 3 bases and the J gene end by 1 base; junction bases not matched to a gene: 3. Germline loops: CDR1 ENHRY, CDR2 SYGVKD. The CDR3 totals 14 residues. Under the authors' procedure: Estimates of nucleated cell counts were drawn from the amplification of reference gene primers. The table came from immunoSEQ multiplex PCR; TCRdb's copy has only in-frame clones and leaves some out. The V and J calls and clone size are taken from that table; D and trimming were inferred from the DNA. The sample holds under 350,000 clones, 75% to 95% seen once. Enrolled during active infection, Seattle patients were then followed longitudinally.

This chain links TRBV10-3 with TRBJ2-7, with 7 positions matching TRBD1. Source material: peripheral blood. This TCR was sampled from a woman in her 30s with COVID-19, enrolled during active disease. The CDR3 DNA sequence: TGTGCCATCAGTGACGGACAGGTTTCCTACGAGCAGTACTTC. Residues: CAISDGQVSYEQYF.